This TCR beta chain was sequenced during a study of blood T cells in healthy people across ages. For this clonotype: No antigen is known for it.

Using a J-beta primer mix together with a sample-barcoded 5' primer, a second PCR was run for about 6 to 11 cycles. TCRdb redid the calling of the 5' RACE reads with MiXCR, one entry per CDR3 protein. Of 1.5 million to 2 million distinct CDR3 sequences listed, 49% were seen once; the top ten hold over 2%. Study results and limitations: Getting older went along with TCR beta diversity per million T cells dropping roughly linearly.

Germline CDR1 LGHNT, CDR2 FRNRAP. Trimming removed 4 bases from V and 7 bases from J, with 23 bases in between. The CDR3 runs 16 residues. The origin of this receptor is a woman between 35 and 50 years old in good health. The V call is TRBV12-5, the J call TRBJ2-7, with D possibly matching TRBD1 (6 bases). The sample comprised blood. The CDR3 nucleotides read TGTGCTAGTGGTTCCTTTACAGGGATATCCTACAATGAGCAGTACTTC. Translating gives CASGSFTGISYNEQYF.